One sample yielded the 20 T cell receptor beta chains listed below, sequenced in a study of T cell responses to AZD1222 COVID-19 vaccine. Measured with immunoSEQ multiplex PCR; TCRdb has only the in-frame clones, and not every one. The sample yields 130,000 or so clones, about 90% seen once. Specimen: peripheral blood, collected on day 0 of AZD1222 vaccination. Source of these receptors: an adult in good health.

The chain uses TRBV2 and TRBJ1-1; no firm D call. The germline CDR1 and CDR2 sequences are SNHLY and FYNNEI. Trimming removed 7 bases from V and 3 bases from J, with 12 bases in between. There are 13 residues in the CDR3. DNA of the CDR3: TGTGCCAGCAAGGAAGGAGTGCACACTGAAGCTTTCTTT. This sequence encodes CASKEGVHTEAFF.

The chain joins TRBV6-5 to TRBJ1-5; D is possibly TRBD1 (5 bases). CDR1 and CDR2 from the germline V gene are MNHEY and SVGAGI. Deletions cut 6 bases from V and 5 bases from J, with 17 bases between. The length of the CDR3 is 15 residues. CDR3 amino acids: CASSPGPTADQPQHF. As DNA, the CDR3 is TGTGCCAGCAGCCCCGGGCCGACAGCCGATCAGCCCCAGCATTTT.

The J gene is TRBJ1-4, the V gene TRBV27; D might be TRBD1 (5 bases). The CDR3 length is 13 residues. Per the germline V gene, CDR1 is MNHEY and CDR2 is SMNVEV (reference sequence). The germline V and J ends were trimmed by 5 bases and 10 bases, with 14 bases remaining between them. The CDR3 protein is CASSPGDARKLFF. The CDR3 region has the DNA TGTGCCAGCAGTCCCGGGGACGCCAGAAAACTGTTTTTT.

The V gene is TRBV5-5, the J gene TRBJ2-4; the D call may be TRBD1 or TRBD2 (7 bases each). Germline lookup yields CDR1 SGHKS and CDR2 YYEKEE (reference sequence). CDR3 length: 14 amino acids. Trimming took 2 bases from V and 7 from J, leaving 13 bases between them. CDR3 sequence: CASSFGQGGNIQYF. CDR3 nucleotides: TGTGCCAGCAGCTTTGGCCAGGGGGGGAACATTCAGTACTTC.

DNA of the CDR3: TGTGCCAGCCAAGACAGGGACCTTGAAAAACTGTTTTTT. This gives the protein CASQDRDLEKLFF. The chain carries TRBV2 and TRBJ1-4, with 7 nucleotides matching TRBD1. Looked up from germline, CDR1 is SNHLY and CDR2 is FYNNEI. The V segment lost 8 bases and the J segment 7 bases; nucleotides outside the gene matches: 7. The CDR3 consists of 13 residues.

This clone has more than one count but fewer than ten. The chain carries TRBV7-2 and TRBJ2-7, with unresolved D. This CDR3 has 13 amino acids. V lost 2 bases and J lost 4, with 9 bases in between. Per germline, CDR1 SGHTA and CDR2 FQGNSA. Written as DNA, the CDR3 is TGTGCCAGCAGCTTAAGGGTGGAATACGAGCAGTACTTC. It yields the protein CASSLRVEYEQYF.

This clone has a handful of counts. V usage is TRBV13 and J usage is TRBJ2-1, with TRBD2 as a possible D gene (5 bases). Trimming removed 1 base from V and 0 bases from J, with 13 bases in between. This CDR3 region has 17 residues. The germline V gene has CDR1 PRHDT and CDR2 FYEKMQ (reference sequence). The CDR3 here is CASSLVSSPSSYNEQFF. In nucleotides, the CDR3 is TGTGCCAGCAGCTTAGTATCTAGCCCGAGCTCCTACAATGAGCAGTTCTTC.

The chain carries TRBV4-3 and TRBJ1-1; TRBD1 is a possible D gene (5 bases). The CDR3 is made up of 15 amino acids. V lost 1 base and J 5 bases, leaving 14 bases between the germline ends. Germline CDR1 reads LGHNA; CDR2 reads YSLEER. CDR3 sequence: CASSQGLQKGTEAFF. Written as DNA, the CDR3 is TGCGCCAGCAGCCAAGGACTCCAAAAGGGGACTGAAGCTTTCTTT.

The V call is TRBV6-1, the J call TRBJ2-3, with D possibly called TRBD1 or TRBD2 (6 bases each). Germline V lookup: CDR1 MNHNS, CDR2 SASEGT. The CDR3 consists of 15 residues. Trimming pared 1 base from V and 4 bases from J, leaving 12 bases between. The CDR3 nucleotides read TGTGCCAGCAGTGAAGGGGGGGCGGGTGCAGATACGCAGTATTTT. Encoded protein: CASSEGGAGADTQYF.

The chain uses TRBV7-6 and TRBJ2-1; TRBD1 matches at 8 bases. Germline-derived CDR1 and CDR2 are SGHVS and FNYEAQ. Trimming removed 2 bases from V and 2 bases from J; junction bases left unmatched: 5. The CDR3 spans 16 residues. This CDR3 reads CASSLSTGGTYNEQFF. CDR3 DNA sequence: TGTGCCAGCAGCTTAAGTACAGGGGGTACCTACAATGAGCAGTTCTTC.

This chain links TRBV6-6 with TRBJ1-2; the D is unclear. Trimming took 5 bases from V and 5 from J, leaving 15 bases between them. The CDR3 sequence is 14 residues long. Per the germline V gene, CDR1 is MNHNY and CDR2 is SVGAGI (reference sequence). This CDR3 is CASSAGLLLYGYTF. The CDR3 coding sequence is TGTGCCAGCAGTGCTGGACTACTCCTTTATGGCTACACCTTC.

The chain recombines TRBV2 with TRBJ1-1; unclear D gene. The V gene lost 5 bases and the J gene lost 3 bases, with 13 bases spanning the gap. The CDR3 loop spans 14 amino acids. Germline-derived CDR1 and CDR2 are SNHLY and FYNNEI. The CDR3 DNA reads TGTGCCAGCAGTCCCTTTTGGGATGACACTGAAGCTTTCTTT. This codes for CASSPFWDDTEAFF.

This clone showed up just once. The rearrangement links TRBV4-3 to TRBJ1-5, with no clear D. V shed 0 bases and J shed 7 bases, with 16 bases lying between them. Germline V gene lookup returns CDR1 LGHNA and CDR2 YSLEER. The CDR3 loop spans 16 amino acids. CDR3 DNA: TGCGCCAGCAGCCAAGATTGGTCATCGACGGGGCAGCCCCAGCATTTT. Translating gives CASSQDWSSTGQPQHF.

This clone occurred a few times. The J gene is TRBJ1-6, the V gene TRBV6-5, with D tentatively TRBD1 (5 bases). Germline assignment: CDR1 MNHEY and CDR2 SVGAGI. Trimming removed 5 bases at V and 0 bases at J, with 8 bases between. The CDR3 contains 15 residues. The CDR3 sequence: CASSRQSSYNSPLHF. The CDR3 coding sequence is TGTGCCAGCAGTAGACAGAGCTCCTATAATTCACCCCTCCACTTT.

The gene calls are TRBV7-9 and TRBJ2-1; 9 positions match TRBD2. V was pared by 3 bases and J by 6 bases, with 12 bases of the junction left unmatched. CDR1 is SEHNR, CDR2 FQNEAQ, per germline (reference sequence). CDR3 size: 17 residues. CDR3 DNA: TGTGCCAGCAGCTTCTATAGAGCGGGGGGACGCCCCAATGAGCAGTTCTTC. Protein sequence: CASSFYRAGGRPNEQFF.

The genes are TRBV11-1 and TRBJ1-2; the D gene is possibly TRBD1 (5 bases). The germline CDR1 and CDR2 sequences are SGHAT and FQDESV (reference sequence). The germline V and J ends were trimmed by 5 bases and 4 bases, with 11 bases remaining between them. This CDR3 is 13 amino acids long. CDR3 nucleotides: TGTGCCAGCAGCCCCAGGGTCAGCTATGGCTACACCTTC. Amino acids: CASSPRVSYGYTF.

The genes are TRBV7-2 and TRBJ1-2; no reliable D call. Germline V CDR1 and CDR2: SGHTA, FQGNSA. This CDR3 has 17 residues. The ends were cut back, 2 bases at V and 4 bases at J, with 20 bases in the middle. The CDR3 sequence is CASSLMSRTVVSYGYTF. In DNA form, the CDR3 reads TGTGCCAGCAGCTTAATGTCCCGGACGGTCGTGTCCTATGGCTACACCTTC. The full variable domain, with the rest looked up from reference TRBV7-2 and TRBJ1-2, is GAGVSQSPSNKVTEKGKDVELRCDPISGHTALYWYRQSLGQGLEFLIYFQGNSAPDKSGLPSDRFSAERTGGSVSTLTIQRTQQEDSAVYLCASSLMSRTVVSYGYTFGSGTRLTVV.

The gene calls are TRBV12-5 and TRBJ1-1; unclear D gene. With 1 base removed from V and 2 bases from J, the gap between germline ends came to 5 bases. Germline V lookup: CDR1 LGHNT, CDR2 FRNRAP. This CDR3 has 13 residues. The CDR3 DNA follows: TGTGCTAGTGGTTTGGGGGGAAACACTGAAGCTTTCTTT. Its protein is CASGLGGNTEAFF.

In its sample, this clone was seen once. CDR3 coding DNA: TGTGCCAGCACCCTTTTTGCAGGGGTCTGGAATGAGCAGTTCTTC. Its protein is CASTLFAGVWNEQFF. The chain joins TRBV27 to TRBJ2-1; weak D call: TRBD1 (6 bases). V was shortened by 7 bases and J by 7 bases, with 20 bases between the two germline ends. The germline CDR1 and CDR2 sequences are MNHEY and SMNVEV (reference sequence). This CDR3 region has 15 residues.

V usage is TRBV19 and J usage is TRBJ1-3; no clear D. Germline V gene data show CDR1 as LNHDA and CDR2 as SQIVND (reference sequence). This CDR3 is built from 13 residues. The V and J ends lost 6 bases and 7 bases respectively, with 13 bases between them. CDR3 bases: TGTGCCAGTAGCCCGGCGGGTTGGAACACCATATATTTT. Its translation: CASSPAGWNTIYF.